This passage covers 3 T cell receptor beta chains from one sample sequenced in a study of shared clonotypes between healthy human individuals. TCRdb's table, derived via immunoSEQ multiplex PCR, lists solely in-frame clones and lacks some. Of under 2,500,000 clones detected, around 95% appear once; the ten largest clones hold around 0.13%. The sample taken for sequencing was naive CD4+ T cells sorted from blood. Subset denoted: CD45RA+ positively selected. The receptor set was obtained from a young man in good health.

The rearrangement joins TRBV28 to TRBJ2-3, with D uncertain. The V and J ends lost 7 bases and 0 bases respectively, with 14 bases between them. This CDR3 region has 15 residues. Germline V gene sequence: CDR1 MDHEN, CDR2 SYDVKM. In DNA form, the CDR3 reads TGTGCCAGCACATCCGGCACCTCTAGCACAGATACGCAGTATTTT. This gives the protein CASTSGTSSTDTQYF.

The gene calls are TRBV5-4 and TRBJ2-2; TRBD1 or TRBD2 may be the D gene (5 bases each). Germline values: CDR1 SGHNT, CDR2 YYREEE (reference sequence). Trimming pared 0 bases from V and 0 bases from J, leaving 12 bases between. The CDR3 runs 17 residues. The chain's CDR3 is CASSLGGSGTNTGELFF. The CDR3 DNA follows: TGTGCCAGCAGCTTGGGAGGGTCAGGGACGAACACCGGGGAGCTGTTTTTT.

The chain links TRBV5-4 to TRBJ2-5; maybe TRBD1 (5 bases). Per the germline V gene, CDR1 is SGHNT and CDR2 is YYREEE (reference sequence). Trimming removed 3 bases from V and 4 bases from J, with 10 bases in between. This CDR3 has 13 residues. Here the CDR3 DNA reads TGTGCCAGCAGCTCACAGGTCGGAGAGACCCAGTACTTC. Translated, it gives CASSSQVGETQYF.